A selection of T cell receptor beta chains follows, all from one sample in a study of vaccination effects on CD4 cells after COVID-19. Sequenced by immunoSEQ multiplex PCR; TCRdb stores in-frame clones only, minus some. The sample records roughly 24,000 clones, 81% being singletons. No antigens are known for them. The starting material was CD4+ T cells from PBMCs cultured with SARS-CoV-2 spike peptides, obtained after COVID-19 vaccination. These receptors all come from a human donor who received a COVID-19 vaccine. Some clones in this sample may be carry-over from other donors' samples. CDR3s include the opening cysteine and the closing phenylalanine or tryptophan. The D gene is left open where the match is weak. The size field is filled for only some rows; it gives once, few, many or a size class.

size: NA
J: TRBJ1-1
D: NA
V: TRBV2
CDR3: CASSEQQGTEAFF
DNA: TGTGCCAGCAGTGAACAGCAGGGCACTGAAGCTTTCTTT

size: few
J: TRBJ1-4
D: NA
V: TRBV6-5
CDR3: CASSPSYATNEKLFF
DNA: TGTGCCAGCAGTCCCTCGTATGCAACTAATGAAAAACTGTTTTTT

size: once
J: TRBJ2-5
D: NA
V: TRBV6-5
CDR3: CASTEGGWETQYF
DNA: TGTGCCAGCACCGAGGGCGGCTGGGAGACCCAGTACTTC

size: NA
J: TRBJ2-2
D: TRBD2
V: TRBV4-1
CDR3: CASSPATSGGADTGELFF
DNA: TGCGCCAGCAGCCCCGCAACTAGCGGGGGGGCCGACACCGGGGAGCTGTTTTTT

size: NA
J: TRBJ2-3
D: NA
V: TRBV19
CDR3: CASSTSADTQYF
DNA: TGTGCCAGTAGTACTAGCGCGGATACGCAGTATTTT

size: NA
J: TRBJ2-3
D: TRBD2
V: TRBV28
CDR3: CASKTSGGLGTDTQYF
DNA: TGTGCCAGCAAAACTAGCGGGGGACTGGGCACAGATACGCAGTATTTT

size: NA
J: TRBJ2-5
D: TRBD1
V: TRBV15
CDR3: CATSRDRGQETQYF
DNA: TGTGCCACCAGCAGGGACAGGGGGCAAGAGACCCAGTACTTC

size: NA
J: TRBJ1-3
D: NA
V: TRBV19
CDR3: CASSQQISGNTIYF
DNA: TGTGCCAGTAGCCAACAGATCTCTGGAAACACCATATATTTT

size: NA
J: TRBJ2-1
D: NA
V: TRBV6-1
CDR3: CASSESGTGHNEQFF
DNA: TGTGCCAGCAGTGAATCCGGGACTGGACACAATGAGCAGTTCTTC

size: NA
J: TRBJ2-1
D: NA
V: TRBV6-5
CDR3: CASRLLAAYNEQFF
DNA: TGTGCCAGCCGTCTGCTTGCAGCCTACAATGAGCAGTTCTTC

size: NA
J: TRBJ1-1
D: NA
V: TRBV5-1
CDR3: CASRLTAANTEAFF
DNA: TGCGCCAGCAGACTGACAGCGGCGAACACTGAAGCTTTCTTT

size: NA
J: TRBJ1-5
D: TRBD1
V: TRBV6-5
CDR3: CASRGTGGQPQHF
DNA: TGTGCCAGCAGGGGGACAGGGGGACAGCCCCAGCATTTT

size: NA
J: TRBJ1-3
D: NA
V: TRBV24-1
CDR3: CATSDAGTSGNTIYF
DNA: TGTGCCACCAGTGACGCAGGGACCTCTGGAAACACCATATATTTT

size: large
J: TRBJ2-3
D: NA
V: TRBV21-1
CDR3: CASSKAIRGDTQYF
DNA: TGTGCCAGCAGCAAAGCGATTAGGGGTGATACGCAGTATTTT

size: NA
J: TRBJ2-5
D: NA
V: TRBV4-1
CDR3: CASSQDSIAGAAAQYF
DNA: TGCGCCAGCAGCCAAGATAGTATCGCGGGGGCTGCGGCCCAGTACTTC

size: NA
J: TRBJ2-3
D: TRBD2
V: TRBV7-2
CDR3: CASSQGLAGGRQYF
DNA: TGTGCCAGCAGCCAGGGACTAGCGGGGGGCCGCCAGTATTTT

size: NA
J: TRBJ1-1
D: NA
V: TRBV29-1
CDR3: CSGFRGPRTEAFF
DNA: TGCAGCGGTTTCCGGGGGCCCCGAACTGAAGCTTTCTTT

size: NA
J: TRBJ2-1
D: NA
V: TRBV3-1/TRBV3-2
CDR3: CASSQSGGRLNEQFF
DNA: TGTGCCAGCAGCCAGTCGGGCGGGCGCCTCAATGAGCAGTTCTTC

size: NA
J: TRBJ2-1
D: TRBD2
V: TRBV7-3
CDR3: CASSLGSGGSGEQFF
DNA: TGTGCCAGCAGCTTAGGTAGCGGGGGGTCCGGTGAGCAGTTCTTC

size: NA
J: TRBJ2-4
D: NA
V: TRBV19
CDR3: CASSFGGTSKNIQYF
DNA: TGTGCCAGTAGTTTTGGGGGCACGTCCAAAAACATTCAGTACTTC

size: NA
J: TRBJ1-1
D: NA
V: TRBV7-3
CDR3: CASSLERNTEAFF
DNA: TGTGCCAGCAGCTTAGAGAGGAACACTGAAGCTTTCTTT

size: NA
J: TRBJ2-3
D: NA
V: TRBV30
CDR3: CAWRGPPGDTQYF
DNA: TGTGCCTGGAGGGGACCACCAGGAGATACGCAGTATTTT

size: NA
J: TRBJ1-1
D: NA
V: TRBV5-1
CDR3: CASSFGGRDTEAFF
DNA: TGCGCCAGCAGCTTCGGGGGGCGGGACACTGAAGCTTTCTTT

size: NA
J: TRBJ1-2
D: NA
V: TRBV9
CDR3: CASSVDEQGSGYTF
DNA: TGTGCCAGCAGCGTAGACGAACAGGGCTCTGGCTACACCTTC

size: NA
J: TRBJ1-2
D: TRBD1
V: TRBV18
CDR3: CASSPSTGVDGYTF
DNA: TGTGCCAGCTCACCAAGCACAGGGGTTGATGGCTACACCTTC

size: NA
J: TRBJ1-1
D: NA
V: TRBV12-2
CDR3: CASRRTSGRGDTEAFF
DNA: TGTGCAAGTCGCCGTACCTCCGGGAGGGGAGACACTGAAGCTTTCTTT

size: few
J: TRBJ2-5
D: TRBD1
V: TRBV9
CDR3: CASSPKGQVRAETQYF
DNA: TGTGCCAGCAGCCCAAAGGGACAGGTGCGAGCAGAGACCCAGTACTTC

size: NA
J: TRBJ1-6
D: NA
V: TRBV28
CDR3: CASGSSYNSPLHF
DNA: TGTGCCAGCGGCAGCTCCTATAATTCACCCCTCCACTTT

size: NA
J: TRBJ2-2
D: NA
V: TRBV30
CDR3: CAWSVRPGELFF
DNA: TGTGCCTGGAGTGTAAGGCCCGGGGAGCTGTTTTTT

size: NA
J: TRBJ1-2
D: NA
V: TRBV5-6
CDR3: CASSRSVTGGYGYTF
DNA: TGTGCCAGCAGCCGCAGTGTGACCGGGGGCTATGGCTACACCTTC

size: NA
J: TRBJ2-5
D: NA
V: TRBV14
CDR3: CASSQEMDGQETQYF
DNA: TGTGCCAGCAGCCAAGAAATGGACGGGCAAGAGACCCAGTACTTC

size: NA
J: TRBJ2-1
D: TRBD1
V: TRBV24-1
CDR3: CATSDPGQGQYNEQFF
DNA: TGTGCCACCAGTGATCCGGGACAGGGCCAGTACAATGAGCAGTTCTTC

size: NA
J: TRBJ1-5
D: NA
V: TRBV2
CDR3: CASKLDSYSNQPQHF
DNA: TGTGCCAGCAAGTTGGACAGCTATAGCAATCAGCCCCAGCATTTT

size: NA
J: TRBJ2-5
D: TRBD2
V: TRBV13
CDR3: CASSWNRGGRETQYF
DNA: TGTGCCAGCAGCTGGAACCGGGGGGGCCGGGAGACCCAGTACTTC

size: NA
J: TRBJ2-5
D: TRBD2
V: TRBV5-1
CDR3: CASSFQAGDETQYF
DNA: TGCGCCAGCAGCTTCCAAGCGGGGGATGAGACCCAGTACTTC

size: few
J: TRBJ1-6
D: NA
V: TRBV7-2
CDR3: CASSLGSTTSYNSPLHF
DNA: TGTGCCAGCAGCTTAGGTAGTACGACCTCCTATAATTCACCCCTCCACTTT

size: NA
J: TRBJ2-5
D: NA
V: TRBV14
CDR3: CASSDQKRGEAQYF
DNA: TGTGCCAGCAGCGATCAAAAAAGGGGGGAGGCCCAGTACTTC

size: NA
J: TRBJ2-2
D: NA
V: TRBV5-1
CDR3: CASTKNTGELFF
DNA: TGCGCCAGCACCAAGAACACCGGGGAGCTGTTTTTT

size: NA
J: TRBJ1-4
D: NA
V: TRBV18
CDR3: CASSPGGAAGHEKLFF
DNA: TGTGCCAGCTCCCCCGGTGGGGCCGCGGGACATGAAAAACTGTTTTTT

size: NA
J: TRBJ1-1
D: NA
V: TRBV2
CDR3: CASKPKAGESLAFF
DNA: TGTGCCAGCAAGCCAAAGGCAGGGGAATCTTTAGCTTTCTTT

size: NA
J: TRBJ1-6
D: NA
V: TRBV5-1
CDR3: CASSLQSSSYNSPLHF
DNA: TGCGCCAGCAGCTTGCAGTCGAGCTCCTATAATTCACCCCTCCACTTT

size: NA
J: TRBJ2-2
D: TRBD2
V: TRBV3-1/TRBV3-2
CDR3: CASSPKAGGETGELFF
DNA: TGTGCCAGCAGCCCTAAAGCGGGGGGAGAGACCGGGGAGCTGTTTTTT

size: NA
J: TRBJ2-3
D: TRBD1
V: TRBV4-2
CDR3: CASSQAGTGTDTQYF
DNA: TGTGCCAGCAGCCAAGCCGGGACAGGCACAGATACGCAGTATTTT

size: NA
J: TRBJ1-5
D: NA
V: TRBV4-1
CDR3: CASSQVTPNQPQHF
DNA: TGCGCCAGCAGCCAAGTAACCCCCAATCAGCCCCAGCATTTT

size: NA
J: TRBJ2-1
D: NA
V: TRBV24-1
CDR3: CATSDYSNNEQFF
DNA: TGTGCCACCAGTGATTACAGTAACAATGAGCAGTTCTTC

size: few
J: TRBJ1-1
D: NA
V: TRBV11-2
CDR3: CASSFRTELEAFF
DNA: TGTGCCAGCAGCTTCAGGACAGAACTTGAAGCTTTCTTT

size: NA
J: TRBJ1-4
D: TRBD1
V: TRBV5-1
CDR3: CASSLQGQDEKLFF
DNA: TGCGCCAGCAGCTTACAGGGGCAAGATGAAAAACTGTTTTTT

size: NA
J: TRBJ1-2
D: NA
V: TRBV5-1
CDR3: CASSLAQGGHGYTF
DNA: TGCGCCAGCAGCTTGGCACAGGGCGGCCATGGCTACACCTTC

size: few
J: TRBJ1-4
D: TRBD1
V: TRBV3-1/TRBV3-2
CDR3: CASSPWDRGGEKLFF
DNA: TGTGCCAGCAGCCCCTGGGACAGGGGAGGGGAAAAACTGTTTTTT

size: once
J: TRBJ1-1
D: NA
V: TRBV7-2
CDR3: CASSRVGGTEAFF
DNA: TGTGCCAGCAGCCGCGTTGGGGGGACTGAAGCTTTCTTT

size: NA
J: TRBJ1-1
D: TRBD1
V: TRBV2
CDR3: CASRPGTVNEAFF
DNA: TGTGCCAGCAGGCCCGGGACAGTTAATGAAGCTTTCTTT

size: NA
J: TRBJ2-5
D: NA
V: TRBV9
CDR3: CASSPALAGTETQYF
DNA: TGTGCCAGCAGCCCAGCCCTGGCAGGGACAGAGACCCAGTACTTC

size: NA
J: TRBJ2-1
D: NA
V: TRBV6-1
CDR3: CASSEVRKSVRNEQFF
DNA: TGTGCCAGCAGTGAAGTTAGGAAGTCGGTAAGGAATGAGCAGTTCTTC